These 4 T cell receptor beta chains were all obtained from the same sample, sequenced in a study of T-cell memory formation after mild COVID-19. MiXCR, run by TCRdb on the 5' RACE reads, gives a single entry per CDR3 protein. The sample holds 450,000 to 650,000 distinct CDR3 sequences, less than 25% seen once. The sample was PBMCs or a T cell subset sorted from them (not recorded which). These receptors were collected from an adult woman who had mild COVID-19 (a few samples of this study predate the infection). Cell type and time point are not known.

The rearrangement joins TRBV7-9 to TRBJ2-3; 9 bases are a match to TRBD2. Germline-derived CDR1 and CDR2 are SEHNR and FQNEAQ (reference sequence). V gave up 7 bases and J gave up 0 bases; unmatched junction bases: 5. The CDR3 totals 15 residues. The CDR3 DNA is TGTGCCAGCAACCAAGCGGGGGGAAGCACAGATACGCAGTATTTT. Encoded protein: CASNQAGGSTDTQYF.

This rearrangement joins TRBV5-5 to TRBJ2-3; TRBD2 matches at 7 bases. Per the germline V gene, CDR1 is SGHKS and CDR2 is YYEKEE (reference sequence). With V trimmed by 4 bases and J by 4 bases, 6 bases remained unmatched. There are 14 residues in the CDR3. This CDR3 reads CASSPGLEADTQYF. Here the CDR3 DNA reads TGTGCCAGCAGCCCCGGACTAGAGGCAGATACGCAGTATTTT.

Here the CDR3 reads CSARAPRATDTQYF. The CDR3, as DNA: TGCAGTGCTAGAGCCCCCCGGGCAACAGATACGCAGTATTTT. The chain joins TRBV20-1 to TRBJ2-3; D is unclear. The CDR3 is made up of 14 amino acids. Looked up from germline, CDR1 is DFQATT and CDR2 is SNEGSKA (reference sequence). Trimming left V 1 base short and J 3 bases short, with 11 bases between.

In its sample, this clonotype was seen a few times. The rearrangement uses TRBV6-5 and TRBJ1-2, with 8 bases fitting TRBD1. CDR1 is MNHEY and CDR2 is SVGAGI in the germline V gene. J gave up 3 bases and V 6 bases, and 9 bases lay outside the gene matches. The CDR3 totals 15 residues. CDR3: CASRFTSTGDYGYTF. The CDR3 DNA sequence: TGTGCCAGCAGATTCACCTCGACAGGGGACTATGGCTACACCTTC.